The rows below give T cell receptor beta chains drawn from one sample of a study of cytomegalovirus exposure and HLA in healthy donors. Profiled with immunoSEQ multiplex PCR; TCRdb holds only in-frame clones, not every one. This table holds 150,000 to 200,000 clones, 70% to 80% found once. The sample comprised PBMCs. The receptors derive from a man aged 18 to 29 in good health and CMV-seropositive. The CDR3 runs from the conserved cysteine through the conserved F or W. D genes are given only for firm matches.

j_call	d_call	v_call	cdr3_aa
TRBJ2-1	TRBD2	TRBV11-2	CASSLRSGGVREQFF
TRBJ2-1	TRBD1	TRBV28	CASLLGGRNNEQFF
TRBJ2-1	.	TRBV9	CASSVLADPSYNEQFF
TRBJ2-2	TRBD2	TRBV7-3	CASTRGGVLSGELFF
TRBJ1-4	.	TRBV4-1	CASSQDLRREGEKLFF
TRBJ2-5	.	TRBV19	CASSFSGLKETQYF
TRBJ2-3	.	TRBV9	CASSDMSGELTDTQYF
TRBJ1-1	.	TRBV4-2	CASSPTELNTEAFF
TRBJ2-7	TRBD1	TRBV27	CASSRRGTVYEQYF
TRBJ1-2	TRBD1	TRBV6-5	CASSSGQGLRGYTF
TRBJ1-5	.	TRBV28	CASSFGQSPQHF
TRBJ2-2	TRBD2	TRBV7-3	CASSLAPPVGGNTGELFF